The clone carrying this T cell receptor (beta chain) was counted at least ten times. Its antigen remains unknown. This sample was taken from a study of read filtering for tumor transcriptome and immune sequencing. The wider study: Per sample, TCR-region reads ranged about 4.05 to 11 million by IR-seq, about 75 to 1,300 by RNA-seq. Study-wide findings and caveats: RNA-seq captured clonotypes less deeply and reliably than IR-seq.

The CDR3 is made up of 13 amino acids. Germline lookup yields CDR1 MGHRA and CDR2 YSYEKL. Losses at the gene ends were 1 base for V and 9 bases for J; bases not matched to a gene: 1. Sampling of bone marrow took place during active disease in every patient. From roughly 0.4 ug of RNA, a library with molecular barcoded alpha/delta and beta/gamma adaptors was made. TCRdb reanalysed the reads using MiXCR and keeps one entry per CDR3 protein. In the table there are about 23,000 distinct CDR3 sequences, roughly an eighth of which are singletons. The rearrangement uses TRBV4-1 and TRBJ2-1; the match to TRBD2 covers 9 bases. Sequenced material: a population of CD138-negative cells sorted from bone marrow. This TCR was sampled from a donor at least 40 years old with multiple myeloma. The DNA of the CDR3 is TGCGCCAGCAGCCAAGGACTAGCGGCTGAGCAGTTCTTC. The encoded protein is CASSQGLAAEQFF.